Listed below are T cell receptor beta chains from one sample, sequenced in a study of CD8 T cells in Susac syndrome. MiXCR, applied by TCRdb to the immunoSEQ multiplex PCR reads, yields one record per CDR3 protein. The repertoire consists of hundreds of thousands of distinct CDR3 sequences, with around 93% occurring once and the leading ten covering around 0.16%. What was sequenced was CD4+ T cells from PBMCs. The receptors come from a human donor with Susac syndrome. CDR3s include the opening cysteine and the closing phenylalanine or tryptophan. D genes are given only for firm matches. For some rows the clone size is stated as once, few or many, or as a class when expanded; others skip it.

v_gene: TRBV7-2
abundance: NA
j_gene: TRBJ2-6
d_gene: NA
CDR3nt: TGTGCCAGCAGCCCCCTTACGGGAGGGGCCAACGTCCTGACTTTC
CDR3aa: CASSPLTGGANVLTF

v_gene: TRBV9
abundance: NA
j_gene: TRBJ1-4
d_gene: NA
CDR3nt: TGTGCCAGCAGCCCCCGGTCCGCCGGGGAGGAAAAACTGTTTTTT
CDR3aa: CASSPRSAGEEKLFF

v_gene: TRBV30
abundance: NA
j_gene: TRBJ1-1
d_gene: NA
CDR3nt: TGTGCCTGGAGTTCGGGGGGCCCAAACACTGAAGCTTTCTTT
CDR3aa: CAWSSGGPNTEAFF

v_gene: TRBV6-2/TRBV6-3
abundance: NA
j_gene: TRBJ2-3
d_gene: TRBD1
CDR3nt: TGTGCCAGCAGAAACGGACAGGGGCGCACAGATACGCAGTATTTT
CDR3aa: CASRNGQGRTDTQYF

v_gene: TRBV11-2
abundance: NA
j_gene: TRBJ2-2
d_gene: TRBD2
CDR3nt: TGTGCCAGCAGCTTTAGCGGGGGCGCCAACACCGGGGAGCTGTTTTTT
CDR3aa: CASSFSGGANTGELFF

v_gene: TRBV20-1
abundance: NA
j_gene: TRBJ1-3
d_gene: NA
CDR3nt: TGCAGTGCTAGAGATCTGGGGGCGACCGGAAACACCATATATTTT
CDR3aa: CSARDLGATGNTIYF

v_gene: TRBV12-3/TRBV12-4
abundance: NA
j_gene: TRBJ1-2
d_gene: NA
CDR3nt: TGTGCCAGCACCCTTGGGCAGGGCGAGAATGGCTACACCTTC
CDR3aa: CASTLGQGENGYTF

v_gene: TRBV30
abundance: NA
j_gene: TRBJ2-2
d_gene: NA
CDR3nt: TGTGCCTGGAGTGTTGCCCCGAACACCGGGGAGCTGTTTTTT
CDR3aa: CAWSVAPNTGELFF

v_gene: TRBV11-2
abundance: NA
j_gene: TRBJ2-3
d_gene: TRBD2
CDR3nt: TGTGCCAGCAGCTTTGACGGACTAGGGACAGATACGCAGTATTTT
CDR3aa: CASSFDGLGTDTQYF

v_gene: TRBV6-2/TRBV6-3
abundance: NA
j_gene: TRBJ2-3
d_gene: NA
CDR3nt: TGTGCCAGCAGCTTACCCGATGGCGGAGATACGCAGTATTTT
CDR3aa: CASSLPDGGDTQYF

v_gene: TRBV5-4
abundance: NA
j_gene: TRBJ2-6
d_gene: NA
CDR3nt: TGTGCCGGGACAAGCTCTGGGGCCAACGTCCTGACTTTC
CDR3aa: CAGTSSGANVLTF

v_gene: TRBV20-1
abundance: NA
j_gene: TRBJ1-1
d_gene: TRBD1
CDR3nt: TGCAGTGCTAGACGGGACAGGTGGGCCCAGGTCGGCACTGAAGCTTTCTTT
CDR3aa: CSARRDRWAQVGTEAFF

v_gene: TRBV6-2/TRBV6-3
abundance: NA
j_gene: TRBJ1-1
d_gene: TRBD1
CDR3nt: TGTGCCAGCAGTTACGGGGACAGGCTTAACACTGAAGCTTTCTTT
CDR3aa: CASSYGDRLNTEAFF

v_gene: TRBV29-1
abundance: NA
j_gene: TRBJ2-1
d_gene: NA
CDR3nt: TGCAGCGTTGTTTCGAGGGACTCCTACAATGAGCAGTTCTTC
CDR3aa: CSVVSRDSYNEQFF

v_gene: TRBV6-4
abundance: NA
j_gene: TRBJ1-5
d_gene: NA
CDR3nt: TGTGCCAGCAGTGAAGGGGGAAGCCAGCCCCAGCATTTT
CDR3aa: CASSEGGSQPQHF

v_gene: TRBV5-6
abundance: NA
j_gene: TRBJ2-7
d_gene: TRBD1
CDR3nt: TGTGCCAGCAGCTTGTCGTTCCGGTACAGGGGAACCTACGAGCAGTACTTC
CDR3aa: CASSLSFRYRGTYEQYF

v_gene: TRBV28
abundance: NA
j_gene: TRBJ1-2
d_gene: NA
CDR3nt: TGTGCCAGCATCCAAAGCTCTCCAGGAGTCTATGGCTACACCTTC
CDR3aa: CASIQSSPGVYGYTF

v_gene: TRBV20-1
abundance: NA
j_gene: TRBJ2-1
d_gene: NA
CDR3nt: TGCAGTGCTAGTTACGGGACTCCGTATGAGCAGTTCTTC
CDR3aa: CSASYGTPYEQFF

v_gene: TRBV7-2
abundance: NA
j_gene: TRBJ1-5
d_gene: TRBD1
CDR3nt: TGTGCCAGCAGCCCCCTGACAGGGGGTCGTCAGCCCCAGCATTTT
CDR3aa: CASSPLTGGRQPQHF

v_gene: TRBV5-4
abundance: few
j_gene: TRBJ2-2
d_gene: TRBD1
CDR3nt: TGTGCCAGCAGCCCCGGACAGGGACTCACCGGGGAGCTGTTTTTT
CDR3aa: CASSPGQGLTGELFF

v_gene: TRBV12-3/TRBV12-4
abundance: NA
j_gene: TRBJ1-2
d_gene: NA
CDR3nt: TGTGCCAGCGAGGTGGCCAACTATGGCTACACCTTC
CDR3aa: CASEVANYGYTF

v_gene: TRBV27
abundance: NA
j_gene: TRBJ2-3
d_gene: NA
CDR3nt: TGTGCCAGCAGTCCTCGACAGACTAGCACAGATACGCAGTATTTT
CDR3aa: CASSPRQTSTDTQYF

v_gene: TRBV5-4
abundance: NA
j_gene: TRBJ2-7
d_gene: NA
CDR3nt: TGTGCCAGCAGCTCTGACCGTTTGGGTCCTCTGGTAGCCTACGAGCAGTACTTC
CDR3aa: CASSSDRLGPLVAYEQYF

v_gene: TRBV10-3
abundance: NA
j_gene: TRBJ2-1
d_gene: NA
CDR3nt: TGTGCCATCAGTGAAGGTGGGAACTACAATGAGCAGTTCTTC
CDR3aa: CAISEGGNYNEQFF

v_gene: TRBV20-1
abundance: NA
j_gene: TRBJ2-5
d_gene: NA
CDR3nt: TGCAGTGCTAATCCGGGGCACCAAGAGACCCAGTACTTC
CDR3aa: CSANPGHQETQYF

v_gene: TRBV10-3
abundance: NA
j_gene: TRBJ2-1
d_gene: NA
CDR3nt: TGTGCCATCAGATCGACAGCCTCCTACAATGAGCAGTTCTTC
CDR3aa: CAIRSTASYNEQFF

v_gene: TRBV30
abundance: once
j_gene: TRBJ2-5
d_gene: NA
CDR3nt: TGTGCCTGGAGACCAGTAGGAGAGACCCAGTACTTC
CDR3aa: CAWRPVGETQYF

v_gene: TRBV23-1
abundance: NA
j_gene: TRBJ1-2
d_gene: NA
CDR3nt: TGCGCCAGCAGTCAGTCTGGGAGGGAGGATGGCTACACCTTC
CDR3aa: CASSQSGREDGYTF

v_gene: TRBV6-2/TRBV6-3
abundance: NA
j_gene: TRBJ2-5
d_gene: NA
CDR3nt: TGTGCCAGCAGCCTCGACAGACAAGGGGCCCAGTACTTC
CDR3aa: CASSLDRQGAQYF

v_gene: TRBV5-4
abundance: NA
j_gene: TRBJ2-2
d_gene: TRBD2
CDR3nt: TGTGCCAGCAGACCCACAGGGACTAGCACCGGGGAGCTGTTTTTT
CDR3aa: CASRPTGTSTGELFF

v_gene: TRBV12-3/TRBV12-4
abundance: NA
j_gene: TRBJ2-5
d_gene: NA
CDR3nt: TGTGCCAGCAGTCCCGCCGGACCCTCTTTGGCCCAGTACTTC
CDR3aa: CASSPAGPSLAQYF

v_gene: TRBV4-2
abundance: NA
j_gene: TRBJ2-7
d_gene: NA
CDR3nt: TGTGCCAGCAGTTCGGGGGCCACCGAGCAGTACTTC
CDR3aa: CASSSGATEQYF